Reported below is one TCR beta chain. What it binds is unknown. Some clones are missing from TCRdb's copy, which holds only in-frame ones; the method was immunoSEQ multiplex PCR. Of some 150,000 clones listed, about 88% were seen once; the top ten hold 9%. This record comes from a study of cytomegalovirus exposure and HLA in healthy donors. Regarding the study as a whole: Subsequent analysis showed first-cohort TCR clusters tending to co-occur in roughly 130 validation repertoires.

The donors were members of the roughly 130-subject validation cohort (separate from the roughly 660-subject first cohort). There are 14 residues in the CDR3. Trimming shortened V by 6 bases and J by 3 bases, and 12 bases separated the two germline ends. CDR1 is MGHDK, CDR2 SYGVNS, per germline. The V and J genes are TRBV25-1 and TRBJ2-1; D perhaps matches TRBD1 (6 bases). This sequence originates from a young woman in good health and CMV-seropositive. The material sequenced was PBMCs. The CDR3 sequence is CASSEGEHYNEQFF. The CDR3 nucleotides are TGTGCCAGCAGCGAGGGGGAACACTACAATGAGCAGTTCTTC.